Listed below are T cell receptor beta chains from one sample, sequenced in a study of T cells after yellow fever vaccination. TCRdb reanalysed the 5' RACE reads using MiXCR and keeps one entry per CDR3 protein. The data hold some 600,000 distinct CDR3 sequences, with over 9% observed a single time. The sequenced sample was PBMCs, obtained on the day of the yellow fever booster vaccination. These receptors originate from a man in his thirties or forties who received the YFV17D yellow fever vaccine. Both conserved end residues are part of each CDR3. The D gene is left open where the match is weak. Clone size is stated in some rows and not others, as once, few, many or a class when expanded.

v_gene	len	d_gene	j_gene	abundance	CDR3aa	CDR3nt
TRBV29-1	13	.	TRBJ1-1	.	CSVEEQEYTEAFF	TGCAGCGTTGAGGAGCAGGAGTACACTGAAGCTTTCTTT
TRBV20-1	13	TRBD1	TRBJ1-4	few	CSARDRLDEKLFF	TGCAGTGCCCGGGACAGGTTAGATGAAAAACTGTTTTTT
TRBV11-2	18	TRBD2	TRBJ2-1	.	CASSLVVLAGESYNEQFF	TGTGCCAGCAGCTTAGTTGTACTAGCGGGAGAATCCTACAATGAGCAGTTCTTC
TRBV24-1	16	.	TRBJ2-1	.	CATSDFRSDSYNEQFF	TGTGCCACCAGTGATTTCAGATCAGACTCCTACAATGAGCAGTTCTTC
TRBV20-1	14	TRBD1	TRBJ1-5	.	CSARQGAIGQPQHF	TGCAGTGCAAGACAGGGGGCCATAGGACAGCCCCAGCATTTT
TRBV20-1	13	TRBD2	TRBJ2-2	few	CSGAGLNTGELFF	TGCAGTGGAGCGGGACTTAACACCGGGGAGCTGTTTTTT
TRBV12-3/TRBV12-4	14	TRBD1	TRBJ1-1	few	CASSPGDRPPEAFF	TGTGCCAGCAGTCCCGGGGACAGACCCCCTGAAGCTTTCTTT
TRBV20-1	11	.	TRBJ2-1	few	CSAGRGSEQFF	TGCAGTGCTGGGAGGGGGAGTGAGCAGTTCTTC
TRBV7-2	14	.	TRBJ1-2	.	CASSLEPGLYGYTF	TGTGCCAGCAGCTTAGAGCCGGGCCTCTATGGCTACACCTTC
TRBV6-6	12	.	TRBJ2-3	few	CASSWPKDTQYF	TGTGCCAGCAGTTGGCCGAAAGATACGCAGTATTTT
TRBV13	16	.	TRBJ2-3	few	CASSPRWGGGTDTQYF	TGTGCCAGCAGCCCCCGTTGGGGGGGCGGCACAGATACGCAGTATTTT
TRBV20-1	14	TRBD2	TRBJ2-1	.	CSADGTSGYNEQFF	TGCAGTGCTGACGGGACTAGCGGGTACAATGAGCAGTTCTTC
TRBV4-3	18	TRBD2	TRBJ2-5	many	CASSQELPGLAIQETQYF	TGCGCCAGCAGCCAGGAACTTCCGGGACTAGCGATACAAGAGACCCAGTACTTC
TRBV5-4	16	TRBD2	TRBJ2-3	few	CASSFATGGRADTQYF	TGTGCCAGCAGCTTCGCAACGGGAGGAAGGGCAGATACGCAGTATTTT
TRBV7-9	15	TRBD2	TRBJ2-3	few	CASRGSGSSGDTQYF	TGTGCCAGCCGGGGGAGCGGGAGTAGTGGAGATACGCAGTATTTT
TRBV27	15	TRBD1	TRBJ2-5	many	CASSPWTGGEETQYF	TGTGCCAGCAGTCCGTGGACAGGGGGCGAGGAGACCCAGTACTTC
TRBV5-1	14	.	TRBJ2-5	.	CASSSMTVQETQYF	TGCGCCAGCAGCTCGATGACAGTCCAAGAGACCCAGTACTTC
TRBV20-1	14	.	TRBJ2-7	few	CSARIAAGVGEQYF	TGCAGTGCTAGAATAGCGGCCGGGGTTGGCGAGCAGTACTTC
TRBV5-1	17	.	TRBJ2-7	few	CASSSKEGDRTTYEQYF	TGCGCCAGCAGCAGTAAAGAGGGGGACCGTACAACCTACGAGCAGTACTTC
TRBV7-2	13	.	TRBJ2-1	.	CASSPNQLGEQFF	TGTGCCAGCAGCCCCAACCAACTCGGCGAGCAGTTCTTC
TRBV7-2	15	.	TRBJ2-7	many	CASSLGDGGLYEQYF	TGTGCCAGCAGCCTGGGGGATGGAGGACTCTACGAGCAGTACTTC
TRBV24-1	15	.	TRBJ2-3	few	CATSGGTRGADTQYF	TGTGCCACCAGTGGAGGGACCCGGGGCGCAGATACGCAGTATTTT
TRBV24-1	17	.	TRBJ2-2	.	CATSDTGGLPNTGELFF	TGTGCCACCAGTGATACCGGGGGTCTACCGAACACCGGGGAGCTGTTTTTT
TRBV20-1	12	.	TRBJ2-7	.	CSAPVSAYEQYF	TGCAGTGCCCCTGTAAGCGCCTACGAGCAGTACTTC
TRBV28	15	TRBD1	TRBJ2-4	.	CASRQPGQGKNIQYF	TGTGCCAGCAGGCAACCGGGACAGGGGAAAAACATTCAGTACTTC
TRBV20-1	14	.	TRBJ2-3	few	CSGGRDAHAYTQYF	TGCAGTGGGGGGCGGGACGCTCATGCGTATACGCAGTATTTT
TRBV14	15	TRBD1	TRBJ2-2	.	CASSPWTGSTGELFF	TGTGCCAGCAGTCCATGGACAGGGAGCACCGGGGAGCTGTTTTTT
TRBV7-6	15	.	TRBJ2-5	.	CASSRKGESQETQYF	TGTGCCAGCAGCAGAAAGGGGGAGTCACAAGAGACCCAGTACTTC
TRBV29-1	15	TRBD2	TRBJ2-3	many	CSVEGLAGGPDTQYF	TGCAGCGTTGAGGGACTAGCGGGAGGGCCAGATACGCAGTATTTT